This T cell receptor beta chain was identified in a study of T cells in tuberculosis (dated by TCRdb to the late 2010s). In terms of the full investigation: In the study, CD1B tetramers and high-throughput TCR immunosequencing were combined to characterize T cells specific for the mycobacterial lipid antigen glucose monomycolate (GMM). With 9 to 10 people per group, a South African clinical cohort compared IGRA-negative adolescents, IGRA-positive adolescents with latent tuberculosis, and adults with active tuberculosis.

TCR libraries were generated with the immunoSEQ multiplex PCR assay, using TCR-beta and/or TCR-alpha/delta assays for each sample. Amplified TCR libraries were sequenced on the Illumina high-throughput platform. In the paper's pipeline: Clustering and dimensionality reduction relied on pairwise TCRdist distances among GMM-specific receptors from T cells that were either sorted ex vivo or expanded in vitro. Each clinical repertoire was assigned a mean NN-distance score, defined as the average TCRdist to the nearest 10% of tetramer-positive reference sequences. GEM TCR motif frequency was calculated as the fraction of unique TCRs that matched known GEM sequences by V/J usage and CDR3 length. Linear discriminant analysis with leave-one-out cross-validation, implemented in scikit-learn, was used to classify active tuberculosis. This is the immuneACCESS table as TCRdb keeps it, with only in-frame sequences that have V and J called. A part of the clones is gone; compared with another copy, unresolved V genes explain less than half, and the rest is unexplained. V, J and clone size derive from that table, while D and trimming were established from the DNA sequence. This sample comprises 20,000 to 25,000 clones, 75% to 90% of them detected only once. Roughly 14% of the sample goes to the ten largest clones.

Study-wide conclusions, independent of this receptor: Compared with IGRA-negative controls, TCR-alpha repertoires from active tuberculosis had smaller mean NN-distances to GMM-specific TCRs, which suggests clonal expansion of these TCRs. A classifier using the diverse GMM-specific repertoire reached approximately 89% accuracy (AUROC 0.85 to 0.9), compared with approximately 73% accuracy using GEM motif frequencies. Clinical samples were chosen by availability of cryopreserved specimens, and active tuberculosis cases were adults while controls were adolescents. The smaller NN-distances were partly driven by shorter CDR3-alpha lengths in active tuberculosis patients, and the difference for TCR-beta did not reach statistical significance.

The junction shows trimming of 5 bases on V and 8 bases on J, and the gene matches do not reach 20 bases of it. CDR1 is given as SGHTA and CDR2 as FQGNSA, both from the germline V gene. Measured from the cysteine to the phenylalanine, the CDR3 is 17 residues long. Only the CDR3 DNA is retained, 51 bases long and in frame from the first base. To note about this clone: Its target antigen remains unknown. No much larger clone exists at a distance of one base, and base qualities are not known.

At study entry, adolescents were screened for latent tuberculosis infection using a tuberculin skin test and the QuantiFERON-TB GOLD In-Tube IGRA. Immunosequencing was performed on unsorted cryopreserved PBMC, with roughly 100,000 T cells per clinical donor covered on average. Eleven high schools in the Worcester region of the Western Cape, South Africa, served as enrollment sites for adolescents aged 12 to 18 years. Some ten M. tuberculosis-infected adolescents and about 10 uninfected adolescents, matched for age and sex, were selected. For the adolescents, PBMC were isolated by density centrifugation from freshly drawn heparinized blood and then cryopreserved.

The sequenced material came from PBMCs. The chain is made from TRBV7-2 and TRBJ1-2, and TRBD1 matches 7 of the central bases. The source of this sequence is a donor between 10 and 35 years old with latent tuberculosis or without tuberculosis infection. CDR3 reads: CASSPRLTGAIKEGYTF. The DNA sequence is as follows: TGTGCCAGCAGCCCTCGCCTTACAGGGGCGATCAAGGAGGGCTACACCTTC.